This TCR beta chain originates from a study of OX40 agonist ivuxolimab in advanced cancers. Background on the whole study: Ivuxolimab was a fully human IgG2 agonistic monoclonal antibody targeting the costimulatory receptor OX40 (CD134). Intravenous ivuxolimab was administered to patients every 2 weeks at six dose levels: 0.01, 0.1, 0.3, 1.5, 3 and 10 mg/kg. Of the roughly 52 dose-escalation patients, hepatocellular carcinoma was present in some 19, melanoma in some 15, renal cell carcinoma in 9 and head and neck cancer in 9. A male proportion of around 83% and a mean age of 60 years, ranging from 23 to 79, were recorded for the dose-escalation cohort. Prior anti-PD-1, anti-PD-L1 or anti-CTLA-4 therapy was permitted, and checkpoint inhibitors had been received by about 37% of dose-escalation patients. Partial responses were achieved by three dose-escalation patients, of whom one had hepatocellular carcinoma and two had cutaneous melanoma. Peripheral TCRbeta sequencing was intended to test whether TCR sequence diversity was altered and clonal T-cell expansion was caused by ivuxolimab. The paper reports the monotherapy dose-escalation portion (N of about 54 patients) of the phase I ivuxolimab trial.

General conclusions and limits of the study: After ivuxolimab, more expanded clones were found on average in CD8+ T cells than in CD4+ T cells. Antigen specificity was not determined for the clonally expanded peripheral T cells. At doses of 0.1 to 3.0 mg/kg, clonal expansion of both CD4+ and CD8+ T cells in blood was seen between baseline and week 6. Low levels of normalized T-cell clonal expansion were also seen in some nonresponding patients. In partial responders in the 0.1-3.0 mg/kg groups, normalized peripheral clonal expansion was found to be among the lowest, especially among CD8+ T cells.

The trial excluded patients who had a history of autoimmune disease or were on systemic immunosuppression. Peripheral blood for TCR sequencing was drawn from every dose cohort at baseline, at cycle 4 day 1 and at cycle 7 day 1. The samples were drawn from a first-in-human, open-label, multicenter phase I dose-escalation trial of ivuxolimab. Adults with locally advanced or metastatic melanoma, renal cell, hepatocellular, or head and neck squamous cell carcinoma were enrolled in the trial. CD4+ and CD8+ T cells were sorted separately from peripheral blood before TCR sequencing. Taken from the germline V gene, the CDR1 and CDR2 loops are SGHRS and YFSETQ. After removal of 3 bases from V and 1 base from J, the junction retains 12 bases not matched to a gene. The CDR3 runs 17 amino acids, cysteine and phenylalanine included. Only the CDR3 region is kept as DNA, spanning 51 bases read in frame from base 1.

For sequencing of the TCRbeta CDR3 region, genomic DNA was extracted from the sorted cells. The immunoSEQ Assay was used to sequence the TCRbeta CDR3 regions. Imported from immuneACCESS, the table was reduced by TCRdb to in-frame sequences with V and J called. These copies leave out some clones; in studies compared against another copy, an unresolved V gene accounts for under half, and the cause of the remainder is not known. The sample data list 75,000 to 85,000 clones, and around 86% of these were observed just once. Less than 0.25% of the sample is held by the ten biggest clonotypes. This clone was observed a single time. The antigen it recognizes is unknown. Nothing much larger sits one base from this clone, and base qualities are not available.

The chain couples TRBV5-1 to TRBJ1-2, with TRBD1 identical over 7 junction bases. The TCR originated in an adult with an advanced solid tumor such as melanoma, head and neck, liver or kidney cancer. Sequences were derived from CD4+ or CD8+ T cells sorted from blood, sampled in a trial of the OX40 agonist ivuxolimab. The CDR3 reads as follows: CASSYQPETGSNYGYTF. The DNA sequence follows: TGCGCCAGCAGCTACCAACCAGAGACAGGGAGTAACTATGGCTACACCTTC.